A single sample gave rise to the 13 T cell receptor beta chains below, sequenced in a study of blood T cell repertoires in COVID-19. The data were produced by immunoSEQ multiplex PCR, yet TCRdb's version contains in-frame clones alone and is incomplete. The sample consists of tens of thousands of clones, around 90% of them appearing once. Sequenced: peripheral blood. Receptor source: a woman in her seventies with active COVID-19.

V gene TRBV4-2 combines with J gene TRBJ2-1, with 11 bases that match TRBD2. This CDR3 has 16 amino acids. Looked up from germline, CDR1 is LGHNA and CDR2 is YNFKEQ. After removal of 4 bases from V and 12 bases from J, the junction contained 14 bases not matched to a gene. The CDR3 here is CASSRTGTSGHMLQFF. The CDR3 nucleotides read TGTGCCAGCAGCCGTACCGGGACTAGCGGCCACATGTTGCAGTTCTTC.

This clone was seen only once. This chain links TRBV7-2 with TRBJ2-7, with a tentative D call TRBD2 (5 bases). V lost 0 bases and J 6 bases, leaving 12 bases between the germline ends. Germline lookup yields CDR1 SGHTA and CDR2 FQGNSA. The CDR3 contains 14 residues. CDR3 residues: CASSLARASSEQYF. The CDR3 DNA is TGTGCCAGCAGCTTAGCGAGGGCTAGCTCCGAGCAGTACTTC.

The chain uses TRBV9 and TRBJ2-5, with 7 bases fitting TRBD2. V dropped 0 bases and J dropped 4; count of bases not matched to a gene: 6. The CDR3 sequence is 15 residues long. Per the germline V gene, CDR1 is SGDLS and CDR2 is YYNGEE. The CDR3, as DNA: TGTGCCAGCAGCGTAGGGCCGGGAGGCAGAGAGACCCAGTACTTC. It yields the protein CASSVGPGGRETQYF.

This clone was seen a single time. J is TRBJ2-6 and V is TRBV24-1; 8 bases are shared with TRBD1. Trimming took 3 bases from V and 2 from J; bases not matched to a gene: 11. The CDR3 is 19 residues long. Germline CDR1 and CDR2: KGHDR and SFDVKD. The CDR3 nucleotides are TGTGCCACCAGTGATAATAGGGGGGCAGGGGGCACTGGGGCCAACGTCCTGACTTTC. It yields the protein CATSDNRGAGGTGANVLTF.

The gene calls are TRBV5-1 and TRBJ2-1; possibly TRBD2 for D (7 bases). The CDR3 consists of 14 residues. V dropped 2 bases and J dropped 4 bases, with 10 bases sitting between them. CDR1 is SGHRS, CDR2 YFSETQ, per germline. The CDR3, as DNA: TGCGCCAGCAGCTTCGAGGGGGGGTACAATGAGCAGTTCTTC. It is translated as CASSFEGGYNEQFF.

CDR3 residues: CASSYKRPSSYNEQFF. The CDR3 nucleotides are TGTGCCAGCAGTTACAAGCGCCCGAGCTCCTACAATGAGCAGTTCTTC. The chain uses TRBV6-5 and TRBJ2-1; D is ambiguous. CDR3 size: 16 residues. Trimming stripped 2 bases from V and 0 bases from J, with 11 bases between. Germline assignment: CDR1 MNHEY and CDR2 SVGAGI.

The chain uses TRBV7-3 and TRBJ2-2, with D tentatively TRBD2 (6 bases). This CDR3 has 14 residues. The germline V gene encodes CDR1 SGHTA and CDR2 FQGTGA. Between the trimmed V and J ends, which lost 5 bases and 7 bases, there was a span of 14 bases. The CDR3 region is CASSPLLGGGELFF. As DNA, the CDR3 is TGTGCCAGCAGCCCCTTGCTGGGAGGCGGGGAGCTGTTTTTT.

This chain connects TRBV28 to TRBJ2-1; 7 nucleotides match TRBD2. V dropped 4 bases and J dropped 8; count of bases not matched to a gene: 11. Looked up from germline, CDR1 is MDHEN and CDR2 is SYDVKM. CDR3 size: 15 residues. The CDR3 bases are TGTGCCAGCAGTTCCCGACTGCTGGGGAGGGATGAGCAGTTCTTC. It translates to CASSSRLLGRDEQFF.

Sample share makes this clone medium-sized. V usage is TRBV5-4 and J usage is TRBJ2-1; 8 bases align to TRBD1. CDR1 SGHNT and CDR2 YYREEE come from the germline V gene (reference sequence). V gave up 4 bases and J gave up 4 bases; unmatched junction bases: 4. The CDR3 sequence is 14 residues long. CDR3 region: CASSVDRGYNEQFF. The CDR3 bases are TGTGCCAGCAGCGTCGACAGGGGTTACAATGAGCAGTTCTTC. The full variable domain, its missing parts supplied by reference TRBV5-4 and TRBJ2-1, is ETGVTQSPTHLIKTRGQQVTLRCSSQSGHNTVSWYQQALGQGPQFIFQYYREEENGRGNFPPRFSGLQFPNYSSELNVNALELDDSALYLCASSVDRGYNEQFFGPGTRLTVL.

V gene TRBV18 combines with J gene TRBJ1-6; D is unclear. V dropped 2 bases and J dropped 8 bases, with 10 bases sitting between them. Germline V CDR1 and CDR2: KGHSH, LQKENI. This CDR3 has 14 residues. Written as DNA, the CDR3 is TGTGCCAGCTCACCATCCGGTGGTGATTCACCCCTCCACTTT. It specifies CASSPSGGDSPLHF.

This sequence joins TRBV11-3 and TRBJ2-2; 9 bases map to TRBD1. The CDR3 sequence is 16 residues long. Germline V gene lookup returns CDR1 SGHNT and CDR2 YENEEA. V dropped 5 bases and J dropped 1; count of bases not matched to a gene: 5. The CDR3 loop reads CASSPPGQGNTGELFF. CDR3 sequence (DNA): TGTGCCAGCAGCCCACCGGGACAGGGGAACACCGGGGAGCTGTTTTTT.

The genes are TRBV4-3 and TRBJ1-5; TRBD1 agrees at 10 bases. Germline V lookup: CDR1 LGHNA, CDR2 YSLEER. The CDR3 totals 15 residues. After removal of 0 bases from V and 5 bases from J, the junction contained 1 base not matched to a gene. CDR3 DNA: TGCGCCAGCAGCCAAGAAGGGACAGGGGATCAGCCCCAGCATTTT. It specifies CASSQEGTGDQPQHF.

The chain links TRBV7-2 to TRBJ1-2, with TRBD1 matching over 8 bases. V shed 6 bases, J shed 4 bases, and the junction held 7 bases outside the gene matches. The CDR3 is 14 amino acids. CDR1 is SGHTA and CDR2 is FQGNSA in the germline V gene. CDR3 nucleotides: TGTGCCAGCAGACCCGCAGGGGGCGGCTATGGCTACACCTTC. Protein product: CASRPAGGGYGYTF.